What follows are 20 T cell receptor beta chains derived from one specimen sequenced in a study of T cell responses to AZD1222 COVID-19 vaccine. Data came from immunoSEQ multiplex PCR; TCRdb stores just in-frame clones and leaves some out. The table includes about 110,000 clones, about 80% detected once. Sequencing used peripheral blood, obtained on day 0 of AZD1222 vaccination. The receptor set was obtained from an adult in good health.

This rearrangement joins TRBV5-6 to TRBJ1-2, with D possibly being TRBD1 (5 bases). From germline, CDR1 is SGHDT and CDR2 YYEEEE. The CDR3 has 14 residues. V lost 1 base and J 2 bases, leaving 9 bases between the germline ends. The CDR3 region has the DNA TGTGCCAGCAGCTTGATTGGGGCCAACTATGGCTACACCTTC. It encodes CASSLIGANYGYTF.

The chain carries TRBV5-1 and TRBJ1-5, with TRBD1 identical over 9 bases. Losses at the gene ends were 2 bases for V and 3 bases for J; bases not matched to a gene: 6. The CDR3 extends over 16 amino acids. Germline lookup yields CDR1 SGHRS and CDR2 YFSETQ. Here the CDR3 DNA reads TGCGCCAGCAGCTTTGGAGGGACAGGGTCCAATCAGCCCCAGCATTTT. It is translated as CASSFGGTGSNQPQHF.

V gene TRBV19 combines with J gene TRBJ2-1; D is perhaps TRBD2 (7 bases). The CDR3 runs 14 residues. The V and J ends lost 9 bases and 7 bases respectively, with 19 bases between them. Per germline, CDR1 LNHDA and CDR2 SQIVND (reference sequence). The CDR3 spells CASAMAGAINEQFF. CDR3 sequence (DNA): TGTGCCAGCGCGATGGCGGGGGCAATAAATGAGCAGTTCTTC.

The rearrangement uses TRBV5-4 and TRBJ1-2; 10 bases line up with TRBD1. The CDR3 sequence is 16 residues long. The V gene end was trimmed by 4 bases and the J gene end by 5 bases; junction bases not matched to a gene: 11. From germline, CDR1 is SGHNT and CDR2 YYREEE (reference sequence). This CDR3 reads CASSRLQGQGTYGYTF. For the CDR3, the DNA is TGTGCCAGCAGCCGCCTCCAGGGACAGGGGACATATGGCTACACCTTC.

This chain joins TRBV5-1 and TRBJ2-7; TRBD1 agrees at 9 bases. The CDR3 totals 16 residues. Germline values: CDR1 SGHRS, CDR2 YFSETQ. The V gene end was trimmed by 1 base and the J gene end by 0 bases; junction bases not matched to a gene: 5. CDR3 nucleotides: TGCGCCAGCAGCTTGAGACAGGGGGGTTACTCCTACGAGCAGTACTTC. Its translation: CASSLRQGGYSYEQYF.

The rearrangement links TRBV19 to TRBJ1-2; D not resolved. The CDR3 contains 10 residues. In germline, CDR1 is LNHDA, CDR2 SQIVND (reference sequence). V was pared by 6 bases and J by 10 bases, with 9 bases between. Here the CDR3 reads CASSMNLYTF. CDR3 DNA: TGTGCCAGTAGCATGAACCTCTACACCTTC.

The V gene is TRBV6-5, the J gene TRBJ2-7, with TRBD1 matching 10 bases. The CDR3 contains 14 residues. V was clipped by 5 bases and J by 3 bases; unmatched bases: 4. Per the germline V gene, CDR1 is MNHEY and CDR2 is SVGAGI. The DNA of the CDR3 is TGTGCCAGCAGTCCGACAGGGGGCTACTACGAGCAGTACTTC. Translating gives CASSPTGGYYEQYF.

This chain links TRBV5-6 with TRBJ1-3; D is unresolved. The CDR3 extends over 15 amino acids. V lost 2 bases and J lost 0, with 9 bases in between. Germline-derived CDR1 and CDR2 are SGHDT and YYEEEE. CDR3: CASSFYSSSGNTIYF. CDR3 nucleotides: TGTGCCAGCAGCTTTTACTCGAGCTCTGGAAACACCATATATTTT.

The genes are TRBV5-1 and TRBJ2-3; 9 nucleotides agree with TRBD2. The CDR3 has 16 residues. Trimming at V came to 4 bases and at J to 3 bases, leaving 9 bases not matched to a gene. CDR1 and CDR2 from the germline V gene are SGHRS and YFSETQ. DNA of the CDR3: TGCGCCAGCAGCGGTCCCGGGACTAGCTTGACAGATACGCAGTATTTT. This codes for CASSGPGTSLTDTQYF. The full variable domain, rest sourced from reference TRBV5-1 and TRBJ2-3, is KAGVTQTPRYLIKTRGQQVTLSCSPISGHRSVSWYQQTPGQGLQFLFEYFSETQRNKGNFPGRFSGRQFSNSRSEMNVSTLELGDSALYLCASSGPGTSLTDTQYFGPGTRLTVL.

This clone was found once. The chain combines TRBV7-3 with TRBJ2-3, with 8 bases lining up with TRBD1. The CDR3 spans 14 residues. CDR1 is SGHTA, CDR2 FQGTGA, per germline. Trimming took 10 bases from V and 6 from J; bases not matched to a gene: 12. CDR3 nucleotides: TGTGCCACCTCCCGGACAGGGCGGGCGGATACGCAGTATTTT. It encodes CATSRTGRADTQYF.

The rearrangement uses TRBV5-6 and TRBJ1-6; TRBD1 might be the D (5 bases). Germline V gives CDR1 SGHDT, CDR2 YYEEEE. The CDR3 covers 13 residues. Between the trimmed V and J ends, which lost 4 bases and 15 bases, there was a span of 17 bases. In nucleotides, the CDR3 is TGTGCCAGCAGCCTTGGGACTACATTGAGCCTCCACTTT. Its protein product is CASSLGTTLSLHF.

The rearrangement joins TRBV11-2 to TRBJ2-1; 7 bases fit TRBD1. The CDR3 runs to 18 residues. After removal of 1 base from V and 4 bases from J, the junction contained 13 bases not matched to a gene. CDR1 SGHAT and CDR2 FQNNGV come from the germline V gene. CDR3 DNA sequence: TGTGCCAGCAGCTTAGGAACTCCGGGACAGTCGAAATACAATGAGCAGTTCTTC. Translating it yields CASSLGTPGQSKYNEQFF.

In DNA, the CDR3 is TGTGCCAGCAGTCCCGCACAGTCTATAGATGAGCAGTTCTTC. Its translation is CASSPAQSIDEQFF. The V gene is TRBV2, the J gene TRBJ2-1; no reliable D call. Germline loops: CDR1 SNHLY, CDR2 FYNNEI. The CDR3 is made up of 14 amino acids. Between the trimmed V and J ends, which lost 5 bases and 8 bases, there was a span of 16 bases.

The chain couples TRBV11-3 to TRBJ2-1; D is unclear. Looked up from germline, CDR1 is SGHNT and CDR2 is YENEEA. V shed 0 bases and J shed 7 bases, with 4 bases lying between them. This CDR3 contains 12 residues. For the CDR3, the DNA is TGTGCCAGCAGCTTAGACAGGAATGAGCAGTTCTTC. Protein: CASSLDRNEQFF. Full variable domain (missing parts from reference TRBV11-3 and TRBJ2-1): EAGVVQSPRYKIIEKKQPVAFWCNPISGHNTLYWYLQNLGQGPELLIRYENEEAVDDSQLPKDRFSAERLKGVDSTLKIQPAELGDSAVYLCASSLDRNEQFFGPGTRLTVL.

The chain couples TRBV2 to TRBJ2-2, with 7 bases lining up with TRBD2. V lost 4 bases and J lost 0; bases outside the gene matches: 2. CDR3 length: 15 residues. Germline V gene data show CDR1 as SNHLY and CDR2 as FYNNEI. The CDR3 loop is CASSGSGANTGELFF. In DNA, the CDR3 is TGTGCCAGCAGTGGGAGCGGGGCGAACACCGGGGAGCTGTTTTTT.

The DNA of the CDR3 is TGTGCCAGCAGCCAAGCCGTTTCCGGACAGGGGATCCATGGCTACACCTTC. Translated, it gives CASSQAVSGQGIHGYTF. The V call is TRBV4-2, the J call TRBJ1-2; 9 bases are shared with TRBD1. CDR1 is LGHNA and CDR2 is YNFKEQ in the germline V gene. After removal of 1 base from V and 6 bases from J, the junction contained 12 bases not matched to a gene. This CDR3 has 17 amino acids.

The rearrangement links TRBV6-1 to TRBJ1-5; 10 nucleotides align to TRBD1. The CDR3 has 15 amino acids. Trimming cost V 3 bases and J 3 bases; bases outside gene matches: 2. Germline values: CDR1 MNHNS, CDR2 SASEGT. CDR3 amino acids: CASSEDRGSNQPQHF. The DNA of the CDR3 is TGTGCCAGCAGTGAGGACAGGGGGTCCAATCAGCCCCAGCATTTT.

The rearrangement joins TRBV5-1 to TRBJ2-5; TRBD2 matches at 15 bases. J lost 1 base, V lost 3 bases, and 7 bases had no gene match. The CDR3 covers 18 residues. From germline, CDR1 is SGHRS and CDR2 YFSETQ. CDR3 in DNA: TGCGCCAGCAGCTCACCGGGACTAGCGGGGGGCATCCAAGAGACCCAGTACTTC. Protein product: CASSSPGLAGGIQETQYF.

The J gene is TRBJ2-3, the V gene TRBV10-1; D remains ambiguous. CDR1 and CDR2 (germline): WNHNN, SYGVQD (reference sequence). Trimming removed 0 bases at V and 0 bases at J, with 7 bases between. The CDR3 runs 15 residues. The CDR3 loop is CASSESKGSTDTQYF. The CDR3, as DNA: TGCGCCAGCAGTGAGTCCAAGGGTAGCACAGATACGCAGTATTTT.

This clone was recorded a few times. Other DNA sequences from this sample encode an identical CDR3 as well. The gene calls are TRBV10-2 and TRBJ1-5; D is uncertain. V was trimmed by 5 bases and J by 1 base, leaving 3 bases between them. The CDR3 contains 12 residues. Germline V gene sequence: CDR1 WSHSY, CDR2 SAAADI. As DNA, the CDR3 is TGCGCCAGCAGTAACAGCAATCAGCCCCAGCATTTT. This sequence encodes CASSNSNQPQHF.